The 7 T cell receptor beta chains reported below all come from one sample, sequenced in a study of blood T cell repertoires in COVID-19 (dated by TCRdb to the early 2020s). Libraries were prepared through the immunoSEQ multiplex PCR assay. TCRdb took over this immuneACCESS table, retaining in-frame rearrangements with V and J assigned. Such tables are incomplete; in checked studies, under half of the missing clones stem from an unresolved V gene, and the remainder is unexplained. The table for this sample lists hundreds of thousands of clones; 75% to 90% of them were counted only once. Jointly, the top ten make up more than 25% of the sample. Sample: peripheral blood. These receptors all come from a man in his forties with acute or convalescent COVID-19.

The chain has TRBV7-8 and TRBJ2-5; maybe TRBD1 (6 bases). V lost 6 bases to trimming and J lost 0 bases, with 20 bases between them. Germline values: CDR1 SGHVS, CDR2 FQNEAQ. CDR3 size: 17 residues. The CDR3 nucleotides are TGTGCCAGCAGTATAGATTTGACCGGACAGAACCAAGAGACCCAGTACTTC. It yields the protein CASSIDLTGQNQETQYF. The whole variable domain, filled in from reference TRBV7-8 and TRBJ2-5, reads GAGVSQSPRYKVAKRGQDVALRCDPISGHVSLFWYQQALGQGPEFLTYFQNEAQLDKSGLPSDRFFAERPEGSVSTLKIQRTQQEDSAVYLCASSIDLTGQNQETQYFGPGTRLLVL.

This sequence joins TRBV3-1 (or the pseudogene TRBV3-2) and TRBJ1-1, with a possible D match to TRBD1 (5 bases). Germline V lookup: CDR1 LGHDT, CDR2 YNNKEL (reference sequence). This CDR3 spans 14 amino acids. The V and J ends lost 4 bases and 4 bases respectively, with 13 bases between them. DNA for the CDR3: TGTGCCAGCAGCCTGCAGGGTATCCCCACTGAAGCTTTCTTT. It translates to CASSLQGIPTEAFF.

V gene TRBV7-2 combines with J gene TRBJ1-1, with a weak D call TRBD1 (5 bases). Germline CDR1 and CDR2: SGHTA and FQGNSA. There are 14 residues in the CDR3. Trimming removed 5 bases at V and 1 base at J, with 11 bases between. CDR3 in DNA: TGTGCCAGCAGCCCAGGGTGGGCGAACACTGAAGCTTTCTTT. Protein: CASSPGWANTEAFF.

The genes are TRBV7-9 and TRBJ2-1; a possible D gene is TRBD2 (6 bases). The CDR3 contains 15 residues. The germline CDR1 and CDR2 sequences are SEHNR and FQNEAQ (reference sequence). The ends were cut back, 3 bases at V and 1 base at J, with 10 bases in the middle. CDR3: CASSLGGLSYNEQFF. CDR3 nucleotides: TGTGCCAGCAGCTTGGGGGGACTTTCCTACAATGAGCAGTTCTTC. Full variable domain (rest looked up from reference TRBV7-9 and TRBJ2-1): DTGVSQNPRHKITKRGQNVTFRCDPISEHNRLYWYRQTLGQGPEFLTYFQNEAQLEKSRLLSDRFSAERPKGSFSTLEIQRTEQGDSAMYLCASSLGGLSYNEQFFGPGTRLTVL.

A few counts support this clone. This chain connects TRBV4-2 to TRBJ2-2; the match to TRBD2 covers 10 bases. CDR3 length: 17 amino acids. The V and J ends lost 0 bases and 6 bases, in that order; junction bases with no gene match: 7. Germline loops: CDR1 LGHNA, CDR2 YNFKEQ. CDR3 nucleotides: TGTGCCAGCAGCCAAGATGGGCTAGCGGGAGTCCCCGGGGAGCTGTTTTTT. Its translation: CASSQDGLAGVPGELFF.

This clone has a single count. The rearrangement links TRBV18 to TRBJ2-3; 8 bases are a match to TRBD1. Germline assignment: CDR1 KGHSH and CDR2 LQKENI. Unmatched junction bases numbered 13, after V lost 5 bases and J lost 9 bases. This CDR3 contains 15 residues. Written as DNA, the CDR3 is TGTGCCAGCTCAGCCGGACAGGGTTCCTCGGTAACGCAGTATTTT. Protein: CASSAGQGSSVTQYF. Combining the CDR3 with reference TRBV18 and TRBJ2-3 gives the whole variable domain NAGVMQNPRHLVRRRGQEARLRCSPMKGHSHVYWYRQLPEEGLKFMVYLQKENIIDESGMPKERFSAEFPKEGPSILRIQQVVRGDSAAYFCASSAGQGSSVTQYFGPGTRLTVL.

The chain has TRBV12-3 or TRBV12-4 and TRBJ1-4; D perhaps matches TRBD1 (6 bases). The CDR3 is made up of 12 amino acids. Trimming stripped 11 bases from V and 7 bases from J, with 14 bases between. CDR3: CAVRGAGEKLFF. The DNA for the CDR3 is TGTGCCGTGCGGGGGGCCGGTGAAAAACTGTTTTTT.